This TCR beta chain was documented in a study of blood T cell repertoires in COVID-19. The assay was immunoSEQ multiplex PCR, and TCRdb's table has in-frame clones only and misses some. The sample lists 360,000 or so clones; 83% were seen once. CDR1 is SGHDT, CDR2 YYEEEE, per germline. This CDR3 has 15 amino acids. V was clipped by 4 bases and J by 3 bases; unmatched bases: 7. Donors in Cohort 3 counted as recovered after two negative PCRs, clearance, or symptom resolution. The clonotype originates from a woman between 50 and 59 years old who had recovered from COVID-19. The chain uses TRBV5-6 and TRBJ1-2; 9 bases match TRBD1. Sample: PBMCs or T cells enriched from blood (not recorded which). The CDR3 protein is CASSPGTGRDYGYTF. For the CDR3, the DNA is TGTGCCAGCAGCCCGGGGACAGGGCGCGACTATGGCTACACCTTC. The variable domain in full, completed from reference TRBV5-6 and TRBJ1-2, reads DAGVTQSPTHLIKTRGQQVTLRCSPKSGHDTVSWYQQALGQGPQFIFQYYEEEERQRGNFPDRFSGHQFPNYSSELNVNALLLGDSALYLCASSPGTGRDYGYTFGSGTRLTVV.